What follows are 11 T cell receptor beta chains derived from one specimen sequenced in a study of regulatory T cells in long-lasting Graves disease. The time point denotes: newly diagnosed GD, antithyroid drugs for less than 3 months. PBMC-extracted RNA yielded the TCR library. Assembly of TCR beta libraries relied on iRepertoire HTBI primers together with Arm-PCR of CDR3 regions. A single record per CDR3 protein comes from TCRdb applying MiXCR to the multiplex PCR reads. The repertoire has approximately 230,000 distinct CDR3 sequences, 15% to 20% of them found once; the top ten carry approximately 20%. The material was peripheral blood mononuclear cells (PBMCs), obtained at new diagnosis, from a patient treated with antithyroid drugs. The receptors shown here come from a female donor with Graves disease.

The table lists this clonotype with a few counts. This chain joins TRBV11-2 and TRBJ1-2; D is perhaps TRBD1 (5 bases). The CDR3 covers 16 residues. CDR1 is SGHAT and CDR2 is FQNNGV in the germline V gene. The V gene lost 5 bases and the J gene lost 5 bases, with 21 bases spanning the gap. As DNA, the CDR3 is TGTGCCAGCAGCCATTCCGGACGGGGGGGATCGTATGGCTACACCTTC. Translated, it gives CASSHSGRGGSYGYTF.

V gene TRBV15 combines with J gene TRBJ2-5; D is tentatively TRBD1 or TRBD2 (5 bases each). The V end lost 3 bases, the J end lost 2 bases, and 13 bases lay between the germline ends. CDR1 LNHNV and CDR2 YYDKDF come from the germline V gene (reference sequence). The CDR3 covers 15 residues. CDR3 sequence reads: CATSRGPGPQETQYF. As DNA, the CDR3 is TGTGCCACCAGCAGGGGACCGGGGCCACAAGAGACCCAGTACTTC.

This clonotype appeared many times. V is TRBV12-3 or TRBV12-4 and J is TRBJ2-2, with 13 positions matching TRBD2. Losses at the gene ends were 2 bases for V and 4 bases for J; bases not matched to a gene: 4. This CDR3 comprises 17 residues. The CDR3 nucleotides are TGTGCCAGCAGTTTAAGGACTAGCGGGAGTCCCACCGGGGAGCTGTTTTTT. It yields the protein CASSLRTSGSPTGELFF.

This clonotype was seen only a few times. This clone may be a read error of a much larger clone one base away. Here the CDR3 reads CAISESDPGTEAFF. In DNA form, the CDR3 reads TGTGCCATCAGTGAGTCGGACCCCGGGACTGAAGCTTTCTTT. This chain links TRBV10-3 with TRBJ1-1; D gene ambiguous. Germline CDR1 is ENHRY and CDR2 is SYGVKD. This CDR3 contains 14 residues. With 0 bases removed from V and 5 bases from J, the gap between germline ends came to 10 bases.

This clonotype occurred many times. The CDR3 loop is CASSLSGESETQYF. The CDR3 region has the DNA TGTGCCAGCAGCCTTTCCGGGGAATCGGAGACCCAGTACTTC. The rearrangement links TRBV3-1 to TRBJ2-5, with a weak D call TRBD2 (5 bases). This CDR3 contains 14 residues. Germline CDR1 is LGHDT and CDR2 is YNNKEL (reference sequence). V was pared by 4 bases and J by 5 bases, with 14 bases between.

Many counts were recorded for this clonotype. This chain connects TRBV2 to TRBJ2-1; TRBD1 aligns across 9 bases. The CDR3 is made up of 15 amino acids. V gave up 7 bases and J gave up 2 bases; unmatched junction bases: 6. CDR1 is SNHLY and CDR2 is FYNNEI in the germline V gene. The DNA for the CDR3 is TGTGCCAGCAAGGGGGGACAGGGAACCTACAATGAGCAGTTCTTC. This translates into CASKGGQGTYNEQFF.

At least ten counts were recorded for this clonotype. In DNA, the CDR3 is TGCAGTGCTCCAAACCCGGGACAGTCCTACGAGCAGTACTTC. Translation gives CSAPNPGQSYEQYF. The gene calls are TRBV20-1 and TRBJ2-7, with TRBD1 matching over 7 bases. CDR3 length: 14 residues. V was pared by 5 bases and J by 1 base, with 8 bases of the junction left unmatched. Per germline, CDR1 DFQATT and CDR2 SNEGSKA (reference sequence).

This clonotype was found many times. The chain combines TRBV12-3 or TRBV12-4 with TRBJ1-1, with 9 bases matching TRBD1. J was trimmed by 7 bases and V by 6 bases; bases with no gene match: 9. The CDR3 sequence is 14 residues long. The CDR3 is CASRPGTGRGEAFF. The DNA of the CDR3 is TGTGCCAGCAGGCCCGGGACAGGGCGCGGTGAAGCTTTCTTT.

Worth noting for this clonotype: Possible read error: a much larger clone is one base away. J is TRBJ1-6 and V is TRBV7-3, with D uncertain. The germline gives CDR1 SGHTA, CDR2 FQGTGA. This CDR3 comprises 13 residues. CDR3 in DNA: TGTGCCAGCAGCGCCGTGCTCAATTCACCCCCCCACTTT. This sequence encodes CASSAVLNSPPHF.

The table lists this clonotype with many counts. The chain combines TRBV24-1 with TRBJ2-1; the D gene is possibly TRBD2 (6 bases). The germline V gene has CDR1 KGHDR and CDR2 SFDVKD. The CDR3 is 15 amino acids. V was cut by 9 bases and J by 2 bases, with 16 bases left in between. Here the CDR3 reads CATGRGDGPYNEQFF. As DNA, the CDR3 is TGTGCCACCGGGCGGGGAGACGGACCCTACAATGAGCAGTTCTTC.

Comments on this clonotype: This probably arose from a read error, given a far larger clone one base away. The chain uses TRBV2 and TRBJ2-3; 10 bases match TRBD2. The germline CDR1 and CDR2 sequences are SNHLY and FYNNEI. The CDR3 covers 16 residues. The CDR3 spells CASSLELAGVQDAQYF. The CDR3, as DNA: TGTGCCAGCAGCTTAGAGCTAGCGGGAGTACAAGATGCGCAGTATTTT.